One and the same sample provided the 7 T cell receptor beta chains below, sequenced in a study of metastatic and nonmetastatic thyroid tumors (dated by TCRdb to the early 2020s). Before undergoing thyroid surgery, none of the patients had been given any kind of treatment. The protocol used for the library was PCR. The run used an Illumina HiSeq 4000. TCRdb ran its own pipeline on the public reads, namely fastp trimming at Q25 and MiXCR clone calling, and kept in-frame beta chains. Across this sample there are just under 20,000 clones, with roughly 22% seen only once. The ten largest clones take up less than 11% of the sample. Sequenced input: tumor tissue. The receptors here all came from a male donor with papillary thyroid cancer or a benign thyroid nodule (not recorded which). Some clones in this sample may be carry-over from other donors' samples.

This clone was recorded at least ten times. This chain connects TRBV11-2 to TRBJ2-7; 9 bases are a match to TRBD2. With 2 bases clipped from V and 3 bases from J, the junction kept 2 bases outside the gene matches. The CDR3 sequence is 14 residues long. In germline, CDR1 is SGHAT, CDR2 FQNNGV. CDR3 coding DNA: TGTGCCAGCAGCTTACAACTAGCGGGCTACGAGCAGTACTTC. Amino acid sequence: CASSLQLAGYEQYF. The full variable domain, completed using reference TRBV11-2 and TRBJ2-7, is EAGVAQSPRYKIIEKRQSVAFWCNPISGHATLYWYQQILGQGPKLLIQFQNNGVVDDSQLPKDRFSAERLKGVDSTLKIQPAKLEDSAVYLCASSLQLAGYEQYFGPGTRLTVT.

This clone has a count of ten or more. The CDR3 DNA reads as TGTGCCAGCACAAAGGGGACAATGACAGATACGCAGTATTTT. This codes for CASTKGTMTDTQYF. The chain carries TRBV2 and TRBJ2-3; the D gene is possibly TRBD1 (6 bases). The CDR3 contains 14 residues. The germline V gene has CDR1 SNHLY and CDR2 FYNNEI. Trimming removed 7 bases at V and 3 bases at J, with 14 bases between.

Note on this clone: This sample includes further DNA sequences coding for the same CDR3. The CDR3: CASRVDKNTEAFF. DNA of the CDR3: TGCGCCAGCCGCGTGGACAAGAACACTGAAGCTTTCTTT. The chain joins TRBV10-2 to TRBJ1-1; a weak D match, TRBD1 (5 bases). The CDR3 runs to 13 residues. Deletions cut 8 bases from V and 1 base from J, with 11 bases between. Germline loops: CDR1 WSHSY, CDR2 SAAADI.

CDR3 loop: CASKRSGTSPLEQYF. CDR3 sequence (DNA): TGTGCCAGCAAGAGGAGTGGGACATCCCCCCTCGAGCAGTACTTC. V is TRBV27 and J is TRBJ2-7, with a tentative D call TRBD1 (6 bases). Trimming pared 7 bases from V and 6 bases from J, leaving 22 bases between. Germline V gives CDR1 MNHEY, CDR2 SMNVEV (reference sequence). The CDR3 is made up of 15 amino acids.

This clone has at least ten counts. For the CDR3, the DNA is TGTGCCAGCAGCTTGGGAACAGGGAGTGTTACCGCTGGAAACACCATATATTTT. The encoded protein is CASSLGTGSVTAGNTIYF. The chain combines TRBV5-8 with TRBJ1-3, with D possibly matching TRBD1 (6 bases). The V end lost 0 bases, the J end lost 2 bases, and 18 bases lay between the germline ends. The CDR3 totals 18 residues. Germline V gene lookup returns CDR1 SGHTS and CDR2 YDEGEE.

The chain is built from TRBV11-1 and TRBJ1-6; unclear D gene. The CDR3 is made up of 12 amino acids. Trimming removed 5 bases from V and 14 bases from J, with 13 bases in between. From germline, CDR1 is SGHAT and CDR2 FQDESV (reference sequence). CDR3 nucleotide sequence: TGTGCCAGCAGCCAGTTTCCCGCGGCCCTCCACTTT. Residues: CASSQFPAALHF.

This clone was picked up many times. J is TRBJ1-6 and V is TRBV20-1; D may be TRBD1 (6 bases). Trimming shortened V by 4 bases and J by 7 bases, and 23 bases separated the two germline ends. CDR3 length: 17 residues. Germline-derived CDR1 and CDR2 are DFQATT and SNEGSKA (reference sequence). CDR3 nucleotide sequence: TGCAGTGCTACAAGGACAACAACAGGGACTAGAAATTCACCCCTCCACTTT. Amino acids: CSATRTTTGTRNSPLHF.